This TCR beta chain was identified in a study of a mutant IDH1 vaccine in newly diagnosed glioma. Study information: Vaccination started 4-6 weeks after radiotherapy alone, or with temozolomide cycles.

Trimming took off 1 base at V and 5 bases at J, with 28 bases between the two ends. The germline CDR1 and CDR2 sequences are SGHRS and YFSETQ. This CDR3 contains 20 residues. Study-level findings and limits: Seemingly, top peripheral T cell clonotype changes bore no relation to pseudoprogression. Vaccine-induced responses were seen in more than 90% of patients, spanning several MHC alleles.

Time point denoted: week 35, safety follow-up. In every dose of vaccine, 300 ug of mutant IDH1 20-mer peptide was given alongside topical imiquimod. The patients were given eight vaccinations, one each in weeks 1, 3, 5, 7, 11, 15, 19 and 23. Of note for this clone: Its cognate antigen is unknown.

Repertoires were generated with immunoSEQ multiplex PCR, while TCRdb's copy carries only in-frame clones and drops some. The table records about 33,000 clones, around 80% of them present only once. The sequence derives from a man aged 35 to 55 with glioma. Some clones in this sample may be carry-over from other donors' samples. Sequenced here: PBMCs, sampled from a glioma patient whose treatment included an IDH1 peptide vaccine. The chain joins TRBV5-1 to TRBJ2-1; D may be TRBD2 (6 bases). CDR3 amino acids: CASSLYLGLEAPSQDNEQFF. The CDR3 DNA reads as TGCGCCAGCAGCTTGTATTTGGGACTGGAAGCTCCGAGTCAGGACAATGAGCAGTTCTTC. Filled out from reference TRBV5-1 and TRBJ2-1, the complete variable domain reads KAGVTQTPRYLIKTRGQQVTLSCSPISGHRSVSWYQQTPGQGLQFLFEYFSETQRNKGNFPGRFSGRQFSNSRSEMNVSTLELGDSALYLCASSLYLGLEAPSQDNEQFFGPGTRLTVL.